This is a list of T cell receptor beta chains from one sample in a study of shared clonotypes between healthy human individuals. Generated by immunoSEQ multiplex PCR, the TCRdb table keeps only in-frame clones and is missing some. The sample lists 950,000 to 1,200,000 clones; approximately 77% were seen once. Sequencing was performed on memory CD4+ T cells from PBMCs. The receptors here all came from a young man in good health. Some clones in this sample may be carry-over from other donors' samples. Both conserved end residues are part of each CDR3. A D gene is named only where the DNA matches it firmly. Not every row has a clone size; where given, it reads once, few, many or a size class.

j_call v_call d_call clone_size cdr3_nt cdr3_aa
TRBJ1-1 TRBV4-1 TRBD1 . TGCGCCAGCAGCCAAGGGGACAGTTTCTTTCGGAACACTGAAGCTTTCTTT CASSQGDSFFRNTEAFF
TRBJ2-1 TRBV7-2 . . TGTGCCAGCAGCTCGAGGGGGGGAGATGAGCAGTTCTTC CASSSRGGDEQFF
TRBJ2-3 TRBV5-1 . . TGCGCCAGCAGCGTCCAAGGACCTAGCACAGATACGCAGTATTTT CASSVQGPSTDTQYF
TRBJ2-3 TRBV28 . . TGTGCCAGCAGTTGGTTCCCACCTCGGGGCACAGATACGCAGTATTTT CASSWFPPRGTDTQYF
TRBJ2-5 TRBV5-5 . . TGTGCCAGCAGCTTGACGGCAGGGAGGCAGACCCAGTACTTC CASSLTAGRQTQYF
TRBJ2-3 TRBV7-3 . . TGTGCCAGTTCGGGGGGCGATACGCAGTATTTT CASSGGDTQYF
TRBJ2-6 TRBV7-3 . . TGTGCCAGCAGTGGGCATTCTGGGGCCAACGTCCTGACTTTC CASSGHSGANVLTF
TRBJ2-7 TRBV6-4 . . TGTGCCAGCAGTGAGCAGCGTAAGGGCTACGAGCAGTACTTC CASSEQRKGYEQYF
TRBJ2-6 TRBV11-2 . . TGTGCCAGCAGCTTTGGGGGAACTGGGGCCAACGTCCTGACTTTC CASSFGGTGANVLTF
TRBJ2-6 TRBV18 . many TGTGCCAGCTCACCAGGCTCTGGGGCCAACGTCCTGACTTTC CASSPGSGANVLTF
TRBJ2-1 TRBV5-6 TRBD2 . TGTGCCAGCAGCTTGGATCTAGCGGCCTACAATGAGCAGTTCTTC CASSLDLAAYNEQFF
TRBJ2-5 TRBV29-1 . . TGCAGCGTAAACCGGGAGCACCAAGAGACCCAGTACTTC CSVNREHQETQYF
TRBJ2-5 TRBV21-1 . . TGTGCCAGCAGCAAGCCCGGGACTAGCGGGAGATTTTGCGGTGGCCAAGAGACCCAGTACTTC CASSKPGTSGRFCGGQETQYF
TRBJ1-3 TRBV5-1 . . TGCGCCAGCAGCTCGGACATGTCCGGAAACACCATATATTTT CASSSDMSGNTIYF
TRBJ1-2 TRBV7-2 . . TGTGCCAGCAGCTTAGGGGTTTCTGGCTACACCTTC CASSLGVSGYTF
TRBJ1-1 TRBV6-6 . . TGTGCCAGCAGCCCCCCGGGTCAAATGAACACTGAAGCTTTCTTT CASSPPGQMNTEAFF
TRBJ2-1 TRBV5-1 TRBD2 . TGCGCCAGCAGCGTACTAGCGGGAGGGAGGGATGAGCAGTTCTTC CASSVLAGGRDEQFF
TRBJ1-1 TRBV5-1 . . TGCGCCAGCAGCTTGGGAGGACCACGTCTTCTGAACACTGAAGCTTTCTTT CASSLGGPRLLNTEAFF
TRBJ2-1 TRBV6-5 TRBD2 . TGTGCCAGCAGTTACTCGGGCGGGAGTGGCAATGAGCAGTTCTTC CASSYSGGSGNEQFF
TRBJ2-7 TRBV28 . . TGTGCCAGCAGTTTATCAAAGACCCACTCCTACGAGCAGTACTTC CASSLSKTHSYEQYF
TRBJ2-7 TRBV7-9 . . TGTGCCAGCAGCACCACCCCAGGGATCACGTCCTACGAGCAGTACTTC CASSTTPGITSYEQYF
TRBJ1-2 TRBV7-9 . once TGTGCCAGCAGCGCTCGGGACCTCTATGGCTACACCTTC CASSARDLYGYTF
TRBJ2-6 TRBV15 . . TGTGCCACCATCCGGGGACACGACTCTGGGGCCAACGTCCTGACTTTC CATIRGHDSGANVLTF
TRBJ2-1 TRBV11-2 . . TGTGCCAGCAGCTTAGATGACGTACTAAGGAAGAATGAGCAGTTCTTC CASSLDDVLRKNEQFF
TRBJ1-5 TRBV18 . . TGTGCCAGCTCCCGTACGGGCAATCAGCCCCAGCATTTT CASSRTGNQPQHF
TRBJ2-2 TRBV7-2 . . TGTGCCAGCAGATTTCGTTCAGGGCCCGGGGAGCTGTTTTTT CASRFRSGPGELFF
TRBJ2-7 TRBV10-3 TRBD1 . TGTGCCATCACTGGGGGGACAGGGGGGCCCTACGAGCAGTACTTC CAITGGTGGPYEQYF
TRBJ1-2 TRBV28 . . TGTGCCAGCAGCTCTGCCGGCAGGCCGACTAACTATGGCTACACCTTC CASSSAGRPTNYGYTF
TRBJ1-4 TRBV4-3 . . TGCGCCAGCAGCCAAGGTCCGAGACGGAATGAAAAACTGTTTTTT CASSQGPRRNEKLFF
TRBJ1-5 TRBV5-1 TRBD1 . TGCGCCAGCAGCCAGGACAGGGGTCCCCAGCATTTT CASSQDRGPQHF
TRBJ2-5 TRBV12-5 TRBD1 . TGTGCTAGTGGATGGACAGGGGAGGGGGAGACCCAGTACTTC CASGWTGEGETQYF
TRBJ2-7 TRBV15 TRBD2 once TGTGCCACCAGCAGAGGGGAGAGGGCTAGCGGGAGAAGCGAGCAGTACTTC CATSRGERASGRSEQYF
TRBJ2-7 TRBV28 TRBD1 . TGTGCCAGCAGTGGCCCGGGACAGCTCTCCTACGAGCAGTACTTC CASSGPGQLSYEQYF
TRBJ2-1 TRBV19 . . TGTGCCAGTAGTATAGATCAAAGGAGGGGCAATGAGCAGTTCTTC CASSIDQRRGNEQFF
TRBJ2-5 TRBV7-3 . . TGTGCCAGCAGCTCGGGGGAGACCCAGTACTTC CASSSGETQYF
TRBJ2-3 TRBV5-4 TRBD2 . TGTGCCAGCAGTCGCATGGTAGCGGGATCAACAGATACGCAGTATTTT CASSRMVAGSTDTQYF
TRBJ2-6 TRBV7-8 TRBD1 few TGTGCCAGCAGCTTTTCCCGGGACAGGGGGCGTACTGGGGCCAACGTCCTGACTTTC CASSFSRDRGRTGANVLTF
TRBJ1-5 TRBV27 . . TGTGCCAGCAGTACCGACAGACGAAGCAATCAGCCCCAGCATTTT CASSTDRRSNQPQHF
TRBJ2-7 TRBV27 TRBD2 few TGTGCCAGCAGTTCGCTAGCTAGCGGGAGTCGCAACGAGCAGTACTTC CASSSLASGSRNEQYF
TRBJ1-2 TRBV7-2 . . TGTGCCAGCAGCTTAGGACCCGGGACACTTTATGGCTACACCTTC CASSLGPGTLYGYTF
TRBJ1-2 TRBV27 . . TGTGCCAGCAGTTTATTCCCCACCAGAGGAGGGTCGAACTATGGCTACACCTTC CASSLFPTRGGSNYGYTF
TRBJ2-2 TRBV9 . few TGTGCCAGCAGCGTATCGGGGGCCGGGGAGCTGTTTTTT CASSVSGAGELFF
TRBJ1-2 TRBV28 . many TGTGCCAGCAGTTTGTGGGGAGACCTCAGGCACGGTGGCTACACCTTC CASSLWGDLRHGGYTF
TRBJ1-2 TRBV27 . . TGTGCCGGCAGTTACAAGCCCGGGGCGGGTAGCTACACCTTC CAGSYKPGAGSYTF
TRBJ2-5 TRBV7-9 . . TGTGCCAGCAGCTTAGGCAGGGTAGGCCAAGAGACCCAGTACTTC CASSLGRVGQETQYF
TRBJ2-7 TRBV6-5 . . TGTGCCAGCAGTTCCGGGACGGCCTCCTACGAGCAGTACTTC CASSSGTASYEQYF
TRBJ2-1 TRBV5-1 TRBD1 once TGCGCCAGCAGCTTCGGGACAGGGGGCAGGTTGAATGAGCAGTTCTTC CASSFGTGGRLNEQFF
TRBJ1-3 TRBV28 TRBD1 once TGTGCCAGCAGCCCGAGGGGGCGCGGAAACACCATATATTTT CASSPRGRGNTIYF
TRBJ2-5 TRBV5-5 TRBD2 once TGTGCCAGCAGCTCCGGGATCTACTCGCGGGAGCAGTACTTC CASSSGIYSREQYF
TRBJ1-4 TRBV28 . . TGTGCCAGCAGTCTAACAGGCCACCTAGCTGAAAAACTGTTTTTT CASSLTGHLAEKLFF
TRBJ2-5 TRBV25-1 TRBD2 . TGTGCCAGCAGCACCATAGCGGGAGGGCGGTATGAGACCCAGTACTTC CASSTIAGGRYETQYF
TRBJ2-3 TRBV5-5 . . TGTGCCAGCAGCCTAACCCCGTTGGTAGGGACAGATACGCAGTATTTT CASSLTPLVGTDTQYF
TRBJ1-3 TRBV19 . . TGTGCCAGTAGTACCGCCGGACACGGCCGTGGAAACACCATATATTTT CASSTAGHGRGNTIYF
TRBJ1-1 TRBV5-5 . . TGTGCCAGCAGCCTGACAGCTAACACTGAAGCTTTCTTT CASSLTANTEAFF